The 7 T cell receptor beta chains given below trace back to one sample, sequenced in a study of cytomegalovirus exposure and HLA in healthy donors. Primers for the PCR totalled 60 Vbeta and 13 Jbeta. The data were produced by immunoSEQ multiplex PCR, yet TCRdb's version contains in-frame clones alone and is incomplete. This sample has around 140,000 clones, with around 80% found just once. The sequenced sample consisted of PBMCs. The receptors here all came from a woman aged 18-29 years in good health and CMV-seronegative.

The chain is built from TRBV10-3 and TRBJ2-2; tentative D call: TRBD1 (6 bases). The germline V and J ends were trimmed by 7 bases and 3 bases, with 18 bases remaining between them. The CDR3 extends over 16 amino acids. In germline, CDR1 is ENHRY, CDR2 SYGVKD. Here the CDR3 DNA reads TGTGCCATCAAAAGTAACAGGGTCGCGGACACCGGGGAGCTGTTTTTT. It yields the protein CAIKSNRVADTGELFF.

This chain joins TRBV27 and TRBJ1-2, with 7 nucleotides matching TRBD1. The CDR3 loop spans 13 amino acids. Germline V lookup: CDR1 MNHEY, CDR2 SMNVEV (reference sequence). V trimming: 6 bases; J trimming: 6 bases; junction bases outside the gene matches: 7. The CDR3 DNA reads TGTGCCAGCAGCCAGCCCGGGACAGATGGCTACACCTTC. Translation: CASSQPGTDGYTF.

In its sample, this clone was seen a few times. CDR3 bases: TGTGCCAGCAGCTGGGGGGTCTCTGGGGCCAACGTCCTGACTTTC. It translates to CASSWGVSGANVLTF. The chain is built from TRBV5-6 and TRBJ2-6; D might be TRBD2 (6 bases). The ends were cut back, 3 bases at V and 0 bases at J, with 7 bases in the middle. The CDR3 sequence is 15 residues long. Germline V gene data show CDR1 as SGHDT and CDR2 as YYEEEE.

The CDR3 spells CASSHGDLAGPDNEQFF. CDR3 sequence (DNA): TGTGCCAGCAGCCATGGGGATCTAGCGGGGCCAGACAATGAGCAGTTCTTC. This chain links TRBV14 with TRBJ2-1, with 9 nucleotides matching TRBD2. The CDR3 totals 17 residues. Germline V gives CDR1 SGHDN, CDR2 FVKESK. Unmatched junction bases numbered 11, after V lost 3 bases and J lost 5 bases.

This clone has a single count. The V call is TRBV30, the J call TRBJ2-3, with D possibly TRBD1 on 6 matching bases. V lost 0 bases to trimming and J lost 6 bases, with 13 bases between them. The CDR3 runs 14 residues. Per germline, CDR1 GTSNPN and CDR2 SVGIG (reference sequence). DNA of the CDR3: TGTGCCTGGAGTGTGATTGGGGGCGCGGATACGCAGTATTTT. Translated: CAWSVIGGADTQYF.

The chain recombines TRBV9 with TRBJ2-7, with TRBD1 as a possible D gene (6 bases). CDR1 is SGDLS, CDR2 YYNGEE, per germline. V was cut by 4 bases and J by 3 bases, with 14 bases left in between. This CDR3 contains 14 residues. This CDR3 is CASSKGRDNYEQYF. The CDR3 DNA follows: TGTGCCAGCAGCAAAGGACGGGACAACTACGAGCAGTACTTC.

J is TRBJ2-7 and V is TRBV5-1; 10 nucleotides line up with TRBD2. The CDR3 extends over 14 amino acids. Germline CDR1 SGHRS, CDR2 YFSETQ. Trimming took 4 bases from V and 7 from J; bases not matched to a gene: 8. CDR3: CASSVEGLAREQYF. The DNA of the CDR3 is TGCGCCAGCAGCGTGGAGGGACTAGCGCGGGAGCAGTACTTC. Based on the CDR3 plus reference TRBV5-1 and TRBJ2-7, the full variable domain is KAGVTQTPRYLIKTRGQQVTLSCSPISGHRSVSWYQQTPGQGLQFLFEYFSETQRNKGNFPGRFSGRQFSNSRSEMNVSTLELGDSALYLCASSVEGLAREQYFGPGTRLTVT.